The clone carrying this TCR beta chain showed up just a few times. This sample is part of a study of early T cells in non-severe SARS-CoV-2 infection. Across the whole study: Sequencing of bulk RNA from unsorted whole blood was done, without chain pairing.

CDR1 and CDR2 from the germline V gene are KGHSH and LQKENI. Between the trimmed V and J ends, which lost 5 bases and 4 bases, there was a span of 21 bases. This CDR3 comprises 16 residues. cDNA molecules, individually, were tagged with unique molecular identifiers. TCRdb recomputed calls from the 5' RACE reads with MiXCR, one row per CDR3 protein. Of roughly 50,000 distinct CDR3 sequences listed, about 7.7% are singletons. The sequence derives from an adult who was a healthcare worker with PCR-confirmed SARS-CoV-2 infection or an uninfected control (not recorded which). The rearrangement joins TRBV18 to TRBJ2-7; D may be TRBD1 or TRBD2 (6 bases each). The material sequenced was whole blood, taken at baseline. The CDR3 nucleotides are TGTGCCAGCTCAGAGAGTGCCGGGGGCCCTGGGTACGAGCAGTACTTC. It encodes CASSESAGGPGYEQYF.